This TCR beta chain was recovered during a study of immune cell composition in non-small cell lung cancer. Data came from immunoSEQ multiplex PCR; TCRdb stores just in-frame clones and leaves some out. The sample records thousands of clones, roughly 78% being singletons. Study-wide points: Adenocarcinomas with higher top tumour-associated clone frequency had more reactive TILs. Tumour-associated clones >0.5% occurred in 30% to 35% of adenocarcinomas, over 60% of squamous. No significant correlation existed between pack-years smoked and tumour clonality.

In its sample, this clone was seen once. Antigen specificity is unknown. The ends were cut back, 1 base at V and 8 bases at J, with 18 bases in the middle. This CDR3 has 15 residues. Germline values: CDR1 SGHTS, CDR2 YDEGEE. This chain links TRBV5-8 with TRBJ1-2; tentative D call: TRBD1 (5 bases). This receptor was taken from a human donor with non-small cell lung cancer. Sequenced: lung tumor tissue. DNA of the CDR3: TGTGCCAGCAGCTTGACCTCCGGGGCTAGAAGGGGCTACACCTTC. Protein sequence: CASSLTSGARRGYTF.